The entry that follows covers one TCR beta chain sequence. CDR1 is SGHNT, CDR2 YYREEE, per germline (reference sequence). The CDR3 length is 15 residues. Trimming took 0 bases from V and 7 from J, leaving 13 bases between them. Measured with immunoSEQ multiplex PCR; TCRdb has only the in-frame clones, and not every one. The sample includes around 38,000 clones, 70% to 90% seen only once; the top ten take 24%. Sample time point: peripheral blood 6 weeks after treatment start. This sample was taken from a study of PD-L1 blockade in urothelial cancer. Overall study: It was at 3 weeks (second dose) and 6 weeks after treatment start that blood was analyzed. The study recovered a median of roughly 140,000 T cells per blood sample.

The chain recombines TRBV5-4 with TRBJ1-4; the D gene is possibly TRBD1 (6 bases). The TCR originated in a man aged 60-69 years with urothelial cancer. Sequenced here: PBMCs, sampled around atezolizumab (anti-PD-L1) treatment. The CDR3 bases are TGTGCCAGCAGCTTGGGTACAGGGTTAGGTGAAAAACTGTTTTTT. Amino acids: CASSLGTGLGEKLFF.